This T cell receptor (beta chain) is drawn from a study of tumor and adjacent non-tumor tissue in lung cancer. Regarding the study as a whole: Tumor repertoires had a smaller top 100 clone share than normal lung.

Turning to this clonotype: Its antigen is unidentified. The junction departs from the called germline gene at one end, perhaps through a read error.

Germline V gene data show CDR1 as SGHNT and CDR2 as YENEEA. This CDR3 region has 14 residues. TCRbeta libraries were built with three rounds of nested PCR, modified from ARM-PCR. TCRdb re-called the multiplex PCR reads through MiXCR, storing one row per CDR3 protein. The sample consists of roughly 75,000 distinct CDR3 sequences, about four fifths of them appearing once. The template was RNA from unsorted bulk tissue. This non-tumor lung sample came from over 3 cm beyond the tumor edge. Sequencing was done on a sample of distant non-tumor lung tissue. The clonotype comes from a man between 60 and 75 years old with non-small cell lung cancer. The J gene is TRBJ2-4, the V gene TRBV11-3, with D possibly called TRBD1 or TRBD2 (5 bases each). The CDR3 DNA sequence: TGTGCCAGCAGCCCCTGGGACCCCAAAGACATTCAGTACTTC. Protein sequence: CASSPWDPKDIQYF.